This T cell receptor (beta chain) was sequenced in a study of blood T cell repertoires in COVID-19. As for the study in general: From T cells, B-cell-depleted T cells, or PBMCs came the material, which was cDNA or gDNA.

Original handling: Estimates of nucleated cell counts were drawn from the amplification of reference gene primers. The repertoire was sequenced with immunoSEQ multiplex PCR; TCRdb's copy has only in-frame clones and lacks some. V and J calls plus clone size are reproduced from that table; the DNA served to infer D and trimming. The sample shows about 32,000 clones, about 85% of them seen only once. Germline CDR1 GTSNPN, CDR2 SVGIG (reference sequence). V lost 0 bases to trimming and J lost 3 bases, with 9 bases between them. This CDR3 has 13 residues. Sequencing used peripheral blood. The clonotype comes from a man in his fifties or sixties with active or convalescent COVID-19. V gene TRBV30 combines with J gene TRBJ2-7, with D maybe TRBD2 (5 bases). In DNA form, the CDR3 reads TGTGCCTGGAGTGTTGGACTGGACTACGAGCAGTACTTC. Amino acids: CAWSVGLDYEQYF. Together with reference TRBV30 and TRBJ2-7, the CDR3 gives the full variable domain: SQTIHQWPATLVQPVGSPLSLECTVEGTSNPNLYWYRQAAGRGLQLLFYSVGIGQISSEVPQNLSASRPQDRQFILSSKKLLLSDSGFYLCAWSVGLDYEQYFGPGTRLTVT.